This T cell receptor (beta chain) was identified in a study of shared clonotypes between healthy human individuals. Background on the study: Every donor yielded three CD4 naive, three CD4 memory, two CD8 naive and one CD8 memory plate.

Libraries were prepared by immunoSEQ multiplex PCR; TCRdb keeps only in-frame clonotypes and omits some of them. The sample consists of some 2,000,000 clones, roughly 95% of them appearing once. Study findings and constraints: Between several donors, naive CD4 clonotypes were shared at a level of around 4.8%. Memory subsets had estimated richness that was generally smaller than that of naive subsets.

Concerning this clone itself: What it binds is unknown.

The V and J ends lost 0 bases and 6 bases respectively, with 11 bases between them. Germline V gene sequence: CDR1 GTSNPN, CDR2 SVGIG (reference sequence). The CDR3 has 14 amino acids. Material: naive CD4+ T cells sorted from blood. Subset described: CD45RA+ positively selected. J is TRBJ2-2 and V is TRBV30; D could derive from TRBD1 or TRBD2 (5 bases each). This TCR came from a man aged 18 to 29 in good health. CDR3 region: CAWSVHVGAGELFF. The CDR3 DNA is TGTGCCTGGAGTGTCCATGTGGGGGCCGGGGAGCTGTTTTTT.